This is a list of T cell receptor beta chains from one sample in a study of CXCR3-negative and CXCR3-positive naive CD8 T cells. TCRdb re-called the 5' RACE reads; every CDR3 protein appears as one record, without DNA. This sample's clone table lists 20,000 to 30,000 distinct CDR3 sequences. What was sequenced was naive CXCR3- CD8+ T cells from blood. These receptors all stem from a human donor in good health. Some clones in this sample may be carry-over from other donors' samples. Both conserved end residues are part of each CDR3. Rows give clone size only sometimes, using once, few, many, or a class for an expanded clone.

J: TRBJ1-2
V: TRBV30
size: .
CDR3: CAWSGRDSYGYTF

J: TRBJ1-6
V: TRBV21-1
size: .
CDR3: CASSKPGGRPVF

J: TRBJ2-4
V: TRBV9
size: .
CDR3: CASGQGSYIQYF

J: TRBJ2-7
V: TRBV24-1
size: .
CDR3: CATYARAGVYEQYF

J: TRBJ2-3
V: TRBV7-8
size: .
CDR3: CASVPKEAGGQGDTQYF

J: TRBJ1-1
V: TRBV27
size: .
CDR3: CASSLFRETEGMGTEAFF

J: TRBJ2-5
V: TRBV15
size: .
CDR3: CATSIWQGGETQYF

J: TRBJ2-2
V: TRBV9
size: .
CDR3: CASSDGLAGNTGELFF

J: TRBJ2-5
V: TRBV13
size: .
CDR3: CASSRSRTSGETQYF

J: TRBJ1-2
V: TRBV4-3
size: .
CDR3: CASSPDRGMDYGYTF

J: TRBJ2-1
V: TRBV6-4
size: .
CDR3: CASSDSGGAYNEQFF

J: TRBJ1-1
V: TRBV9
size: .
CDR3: CASSVSGGTEAFF

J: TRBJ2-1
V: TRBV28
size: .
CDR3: CASSLHGTGYNEQLF

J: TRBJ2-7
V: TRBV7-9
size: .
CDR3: CASSLTSGGREQYF

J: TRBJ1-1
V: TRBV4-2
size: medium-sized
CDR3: CASSPTGTEAFF

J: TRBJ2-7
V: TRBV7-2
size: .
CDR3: CASSLALPREQYF

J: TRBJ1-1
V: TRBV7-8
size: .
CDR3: CASSFGGLTEAFF

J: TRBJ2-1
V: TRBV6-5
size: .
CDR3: CASSYRAGNEQFF

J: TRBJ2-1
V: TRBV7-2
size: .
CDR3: CASSPTSGGPFIPYNEQFF

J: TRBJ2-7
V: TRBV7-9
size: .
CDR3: CASTIPGNYEQYF

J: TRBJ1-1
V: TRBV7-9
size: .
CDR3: CASRLNTEAFF

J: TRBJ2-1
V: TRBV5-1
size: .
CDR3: CASSTGQGTYNEQFF

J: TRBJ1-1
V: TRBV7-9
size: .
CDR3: CASSFSRIEAFF

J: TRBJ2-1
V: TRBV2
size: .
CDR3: CASRISIGEQFF

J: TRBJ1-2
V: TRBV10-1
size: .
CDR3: CASRNGTQGYTF

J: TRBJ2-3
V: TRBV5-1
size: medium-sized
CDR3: CASSLIAGGTDTQYF

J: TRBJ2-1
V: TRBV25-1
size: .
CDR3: CASSEWGRDYNEQFF

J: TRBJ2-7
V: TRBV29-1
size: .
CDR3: CSVHLAGAYEQYF

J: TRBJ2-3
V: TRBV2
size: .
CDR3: CASSEEGTDTQYF

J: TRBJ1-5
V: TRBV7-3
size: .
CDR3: CASSSGSNQPQHF

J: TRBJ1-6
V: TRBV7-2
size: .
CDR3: CASSLAVGTGWSPLHF

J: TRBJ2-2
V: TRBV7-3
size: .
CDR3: CASSLTYRGMDTGELFF

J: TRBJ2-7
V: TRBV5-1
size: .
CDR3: CASSLAAGSYEQYF

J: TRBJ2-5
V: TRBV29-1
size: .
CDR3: CSVLRAGGGETQYF

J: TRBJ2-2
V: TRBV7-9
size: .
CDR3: CASSLLPAGEPFF

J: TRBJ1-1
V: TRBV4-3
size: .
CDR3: CASSQVGGDSAEAFF

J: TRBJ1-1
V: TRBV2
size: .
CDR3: CASSSFASTEAFF

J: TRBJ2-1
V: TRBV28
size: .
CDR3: CATETSTYNEQFF

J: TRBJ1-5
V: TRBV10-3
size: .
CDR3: CAIRTGGNQPQHF

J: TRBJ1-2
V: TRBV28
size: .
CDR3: CASSLSVTPYGYTF

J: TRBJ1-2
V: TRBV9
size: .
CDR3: CASGRPNYGYTF

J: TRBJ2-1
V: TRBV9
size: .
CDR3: CASSRSGNNEQFF

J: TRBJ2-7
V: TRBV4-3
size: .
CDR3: CASSQDQEVWYEQYF

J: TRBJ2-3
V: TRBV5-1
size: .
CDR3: CASSFGNYTQYF

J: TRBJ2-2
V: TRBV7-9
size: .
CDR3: CASSLEGDPTGELFF

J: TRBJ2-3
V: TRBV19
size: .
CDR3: CASSIVPDTQYF

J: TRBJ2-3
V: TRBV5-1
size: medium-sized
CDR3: CACSPTGDRVTDTQYF

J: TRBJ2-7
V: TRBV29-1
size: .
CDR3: CSVGGQGYYEQYF